These 20 T cell receptor beta chains came from one sample sequenced in a study of blood T cell repertoires in COVID-19. Clones were read by immunoSEQ multiplex PCR, and TCRdb kept only the in-frame ones, dropping some. The sample consists of 200,000 or so clones, around 82% of them appearing once. Sequenced input: PBMCs or T cells enriched from blood (not recorded which). The receptors here all came from a woman between 40 and 55 years old with acute COVID-19.

About this clone: Since a much larger clone is just one base distant, this may be a read error. The chain joins TRBV6-1 to TRBJ2-6; a possible D gene is TRBD1 (5 bases). The V end was cut by 3 bases, the J end by 0 bases, with 6 bases between. The CDR3 runs to 15 residues. The germline V gene has CDR1 MNHNS and CDR2 SASEGT. The CDR3 region is CASSEDNSGANVLTF. The CDR3, as DNA: TGTGCCAGCAGTGAGGACAACTCTGGGGCCAACGTCCTGACTTTC.

The chain combines TRBV27 with TRBJ2-1; 9 nucleotides align to TRBD2. This CDR3 is 16 amino acids long. V dropped 2 bases and J dropped 7; count of bases not matched to a gene: 9. Germline V gene lookup returns CDR1 MNHEY and CDR2 SMNVEV (reference sequence). CDR3 nucleotides: TGTGCCAGCAGTTTAGCGGGGGGGCCGGATAGTAATGAGCAGTTCTTC. Translation gives CASSLAGGPDSNEQFF.

This clone came up once. The J gene is TRBJ2-5, the V gene TRBV6-5; 7 positions match TRBD2. J was trimmed by 5 bases and V by 8 bases; bases with no gene match: 8. Germline V gene sequence: CDR1 MNHEY, CDR2 SVGAGI. This CDR3 is built from 13 residues. In nucleotides, the CDR3 is TGTGCCAGCGGTCCGGGGGGATTGGAGACCCAGTACTTC. Amino acid sequence: CASGPGGLETQYF.

This clone was seen more than once but under ten times. V gene TRBV4-1 combines with J gene TRBJ1-2; TRBD1 agrees at 7 bases. This CDR3 has 13 amino acids. V dropped 2 bases and J dropped 4; count of bases not matched to a gene: 1. Per the germline V gene, CDR1 is MGHRA and CDR2 is YSYEKL. The CDR3 loop reads CASSQTGAYGYTF. The CDR3 DNA sequence: TGCGCCAGCAGCCAAACAGGGGCCTATGGCTACACCTTC.

The chain couples TRBV11-2 to TRBJ2-4, with 8 bases identical to TRBD1. CDR1 SGHAT and CDR2 FQNNGV come from the germline V gene. The V gene end was trimmed by 5 bases and the J gene end by 3 bases; junction bases not matched to a gene: 12. The CDR3 totals 17 residues. Written as DNA, the CDR3 is TGTGCCAGCAGCCCTCGGACAGGGCCCACGGTCAAAAACATTCAGTACTTC. This encodes CASSPRTGPTVKNIQYF.

The CDR3 sequence: CASSIDRAGYGYTF. The DNA for the CDR3 is TGTGCCAGTAGTATTGACAGGGCCGGCTATGGCTACACCTTC. This rearrangement joins TRBV19 to TRBJ1-2; 7 nucleotides match TRBD1. Germline V gene lookup returns CDR1 LNHDA and CDR2 SQIVND (reference sequence). V lost 3 bases, J lost 4 bases, and 5 bases stayed unmatched. The CDR3 has 14 residues.

The chain carries TRBV6-5 and TRBJ1-5; 7 bases align to TRBD1. With 6 bases clipped from V and 4 bases from J, the junction kept 3 bases outside the gene matches. The V gene's germline CDR1 is MNHEY and CDR2 SVGAGI. The CDR3 length is 13 residues. The DNA of the CDR3 is TGTGCCAGCAGCCAGGGACAGAATCAGCCCCAGCATTTT. Amino acid sequence: CASSQGQNQPQHF.

This chain connects TRBV5-1 to TRBJ1-3, with TRBD1 identical over 9 bases. The CDR3 is made up of 16 amino acids. V gave up 1 base and J gave up 2 bases; unmatched junction bases: 4. Germline V CDR1 and CDR2: SGHRS, YFSETQ. The CDR3 reads CASSLTGTGTGNTIYF. For the CDR3, the DNA is TGCGCCAGCAGCTTGACAGGGACAGGGACTGGAAACACCATATATTTT.

V and J are TRBV30 and TRBJ1-5; 10 positions match TRBD1. Per germline, CDR1 GTSNPN and CDR2 SVGIG (reference sequence). This CDR3 region has 14 residues. V was pared by 1 base and J by 7 bases, with 4 bases of the junction left unmatched. DNA for the CDR3: TGTGCCTGGAGTGGACAGGGGGCTGGACAGCCCCAGCATTTT. As protein: CAWSGQGAGQPQHF.

The table lists this clone with a count of one. The CDR3 coding sequence is TGTGCCAGCAGCTTGCAGGGGATGGGCTCTGGGGCCAACGTCCTGACTTTC. Translating it yields CASSLQGMGSGANVLTF. This chain connects TRBV11-3 to TRBJ2-6, with D possibly matching TRBD1 (6 bases). V lost 3 bases, J lost 0 bases, and 12 bases lay in between. The CDR3 is 17 residues long. CDR1 and CDR2 from the germline V gene are SGHNT and YENEEA.

This chain links TRBV7-7 with TRBJ2-2; 8 nucleotides line up with TRBD2. The V gene's germline CDR1 is SSHAT and CDR2 FNYEAQ (reference sequence). The CDR3 spans 12 residues. The CDR3 is CGAGGNTGELFF. CDR3 bases: TGTGGGGCGGGAGGAAACACCGGGGAGCTGTTTTTT.

The V call is TRBV5-5, the J call TRBJ1-2; maybe TRBD1 (5 bases). Germline CDR1 reads SGHKS; CDR2 reads YYEKEE (reference sequence). The CDR3 covers 17 residues. V was pared by 4 bases and J by 0 bases, with 19 bases between. Here the CDR3 reads CASSLRAADIANYGYTF. CDR3 sequence (DNA): TGTGCCAGCAGCCTAAGGGCGGCGGACATAGCTAACTATGGCTACACCTTC.

The CDR3 loop reads CASSTPGLRVTQYF. CDR3 DNA sequence: TGTGCCAGTAGTACACCGGGACTTAGGGTGACCCAGTACTTC. V and J are TRBV19 and TRBJ2-5, with a possible D match to TRBD2 (6 bases). The CDR3 totals 14 residues. Germline V gene sequence: CDR1 LNHDA, CDR2 SQIVND (reference sequence). V lost 4 bases to trimming and J lost 7 bases, with 16 bases between them.

The gene calls are TRBV14 and TRBJ2-5; TRBD2 might be the D (7 bases). The V end lost 3 bases, the J end lost 1 base, and 12 bases lay between the germline ends. Germline values: CDR1 SGHDN, CDR2 FVKESK. The CDR3 is made up of 15 amino acids. CDR3 residues: CASSQRGGGQETQYF. CDR3 DNA sequence: TGTGCCAGCAGCCAGAGGGGGGGAGGCCAAGAGACCCAGTACTTC. Full variable domain (outside the CDR3, taken from reference TRBV14 and TRBJ2-5): EAGVTQFPSHSVIEKGQTVTLRCDPISGHDNLYWYRRVMGKEIKFLLHFVKESKQDESGMPNNRFLAERTGGTYSTLKVQPAELEDSGVYFCASSQRGGGQETQYFGPGTRLLVL.

This rearrangement joins TRBV28 to TRBJ2-7; TRBD1 matches at 7 bases. With V trimmed by 6 bases and J by 2 bases, 7 bases remained unmatched. This CDR3 contains 14 residues. Germline-derived CDR1 and CDR2 are MDHEN and SYDVKM. The CDR3 DNA follows: TGTGCCAGCAGCCAGGGACAGCAACCCTACGAGCAGTACTTC. Residues: CASSQGQQPYEQYF.

The genes are TRBV28 and TRBJ2-7; D remains ambiguous. CDR1 and CDR2 from the germline V gene are MDHEN and SYDVKM. V was cut by 6 bases and J by 3 bases, with 12 bases left in between. The CDR3 has 13 residues. Written as DNA, the CDR3 is TGTGCCAGCAGAAGAGAATCTAACTACGAGCAGTACTTC. Residues: CASRRESNYEQYF.

The J gene is TRBJ2-7, the V gene TRBV28, with D hard to call. Trimming took 6 bases from V and 1 from J, leaving 7 bases between them. The germline CDR1 and CDR2 sequences are MDHEN and SYDVKM. The CDR3 contains 12 residues. CDR3 sequence: CASSRLSYEQYF. CDR3 in DNA: TGTGCCAGCAGCAGGCTTTCCTACGAGCAGTACTTC. The whole variable domain, filled in from reference TRBV28 and TRBJ2-7, reads DVKVTQSSRYLVKRTGEKVFLECVQDMDHENMFWYRQDPGLGLRLIYFSYDVKMKEKGDIPEGYSVSREKKERFSLILESASTNQTSMYLCASSRLSYEQYFGPGTRLTVT.

J is TRBJ1-1 and V is TRBV30; 11 bases fit TRBD1. The CDR3 has 14 residues. V lost 1 base and J lost 8; bases outside the gene matches: 6. CDR1 is GTSNPN, CDR2 SVGIG, per germline (reference sequence). CDR3 protein: CAWSGRTGGEEAFF. The DNA for the CDR3 is TGTGCCTGGAGTGGTCGGACAGGGGGCGAGGAAGCTTTCTTT.

The chain combines TRBV7-9 with TRBJ2-7; D is possibly TRBD2 (6 bases). The CDR3 is made up of 14 amino acids. Germline V gene lookup returns CDR1 SEHNR and CDR2 FQNEAQ (reference sequence). The ends were cut back, 5 bases at V and 5 bases at J, with 16 bases in the middle. The CDR3 loop is CASSGGEVWHEQYF. CDR3 coding DNA: TGTGCCAGCAGCGGCGGGGAAGTTTGGCACGAGCAGTACTTC.

The CDR3, as DNA: TGTGCCAGCAGCGTAGGGGGACACATGAACACTGAAGCTTTCTTT. Its protein product is CASSVGGHMNTEAFF. The chain carries TRBV7-9 and TRBJ1-1; D is possibly TRBD1 (6 bases). V was trimmed by 5 bases and J by 0 bases, leaving 13 bases between them. CDR3 length equals 15 residues. Germline CDR1 is SEHNR and CDR2 is FQNEAQ (reference sequence).